This entry features one T cell receptor (beta chain) sequence. The antigen is not known. This sample was included in a study of T cells in localized non-small cell lung cancer. The study's findings and limits: There were a median about 53 of the top 100 tumor clones appearing in adjacent lung. Uninvolved adjacent lung had more T cell clonality than any other tissue, topping tumor.

V was pared by 4 bases and J by 8 bases, with 24 bases between. The CDR3 runs to 18 residues. Germline V CDR1 and CDR2: MGHRA, YSYEKL. The protocol was immunoSEQ multiplex PCR, while the TCRdb copy is restricted to in-frame clones and leaves out a portion. The sample carries roughly 76,000 clones, around 81% recorded once. The source is a man aged 40 to 70 with stage II squamous cell lung carcinoma. The source was PBMCs, collected before any cancer treatment. The chain joins TRBV4-1 to TRBJ1-6, with D perhaps matching TRBD1 (6 bases). CDR3 DNA: TGCGCCAGCAGCCCTAAGAACATCGGGGGCCTCCTCGATTCACCCCTCCACTTT. It translates to CASSPKNIGGLLDSPLHF.